This T cell receptor (beta chain) was sequenced during a study of T cell repertoires in cytomegalovirus infection. The wider study: Public signatures in TCR beta pointed to CMV infection and matching HLA type. The study, taken as a whole, reports: The cumulative frequency of public TCR beta families identified carriers of CMV plus the relevant HLA. CMV-specific HLA-C-restricted TCR beta clonotypes dominated the ex vivo response.

A single record per CDR3 protein comes from TCRdb applying MiXCR to the reads. Here the sample spans roughly 150,000 distinct CDR3 sequences, roughly a quarter being singletons. Concerning this clonotype: Its antigen is not identified.

Material for sequencing was PBMCs. The TCR comes from a human donor in good health (CMV status not recorded). Some clones in this sample may be carry-over from other donors' samples.

The CDR3 spells CASSFGLAGAGAKNIQYF. CDR3 sequence (DNA): TGTGCCAGCAGTTTTGGGCTAGCGGGAGCCGGGGCCAAAAACATTCAGTACTTC. The chain has TRBV28 and TRBJ2-4; 10 bases align to TRBD2. The CDR3 is made up of 18 amino acids. Germline CDR1 reads MDHEN; CDR2 reads SYDVKM. V shed 3 bases, J shed 1 base, and the junction held 9 bases outside the gene matches.